This T cell receptor (beta chain) was captured by sequencing in a study of CD4 T cells in relation to SARS-CoV-2 and coronaviruses. Whole-study findings and limits: The cross-reactivity analysis covered only spike protein, not other viral proteins.

Sequencing used immunoSEQ multiplex PCR; TCRdb keeps in-frame clones, though not all of them. The data contain roughly 19,000 clones, around four fifths of them seen just once; the ten biggest clones take up roughly 15%. Between the trimmed V and J ends, which lost 5 bases and 2 bases, there was a span of 20 bases. Per germline, CDR1 MGHDK and CDR2 SYGVNS. This CDR3 contains 17 residues. Note on this clone: Antigen specificity is unknown.

CD4+ T cells from unexposed donors were obtained before the COVID-19 pandemic (2011-2018). CD4+ T cells were isolated from the cells after more than 8 days of culture. PBMCs were plated at two million per well in IL-2-containing medium. Half the medium was replaced with IL-2 medium on days 3 and 7. The source is a human donor in good health. The V and J genes are TRBV25-1 and TRBJ2-3, with a tentative D call TRBD1 (6 bases). What was sequenced was CD4+ T cells from PBMCs, cultured in vitro. CDR3 protein: CASSPRGGHYDTDTQYF. In DNA form, the CDR3 reads TGTGCCAGCAGTCCCCGAGGGGGACACTACGACACAGATACGCAGTATTTT.